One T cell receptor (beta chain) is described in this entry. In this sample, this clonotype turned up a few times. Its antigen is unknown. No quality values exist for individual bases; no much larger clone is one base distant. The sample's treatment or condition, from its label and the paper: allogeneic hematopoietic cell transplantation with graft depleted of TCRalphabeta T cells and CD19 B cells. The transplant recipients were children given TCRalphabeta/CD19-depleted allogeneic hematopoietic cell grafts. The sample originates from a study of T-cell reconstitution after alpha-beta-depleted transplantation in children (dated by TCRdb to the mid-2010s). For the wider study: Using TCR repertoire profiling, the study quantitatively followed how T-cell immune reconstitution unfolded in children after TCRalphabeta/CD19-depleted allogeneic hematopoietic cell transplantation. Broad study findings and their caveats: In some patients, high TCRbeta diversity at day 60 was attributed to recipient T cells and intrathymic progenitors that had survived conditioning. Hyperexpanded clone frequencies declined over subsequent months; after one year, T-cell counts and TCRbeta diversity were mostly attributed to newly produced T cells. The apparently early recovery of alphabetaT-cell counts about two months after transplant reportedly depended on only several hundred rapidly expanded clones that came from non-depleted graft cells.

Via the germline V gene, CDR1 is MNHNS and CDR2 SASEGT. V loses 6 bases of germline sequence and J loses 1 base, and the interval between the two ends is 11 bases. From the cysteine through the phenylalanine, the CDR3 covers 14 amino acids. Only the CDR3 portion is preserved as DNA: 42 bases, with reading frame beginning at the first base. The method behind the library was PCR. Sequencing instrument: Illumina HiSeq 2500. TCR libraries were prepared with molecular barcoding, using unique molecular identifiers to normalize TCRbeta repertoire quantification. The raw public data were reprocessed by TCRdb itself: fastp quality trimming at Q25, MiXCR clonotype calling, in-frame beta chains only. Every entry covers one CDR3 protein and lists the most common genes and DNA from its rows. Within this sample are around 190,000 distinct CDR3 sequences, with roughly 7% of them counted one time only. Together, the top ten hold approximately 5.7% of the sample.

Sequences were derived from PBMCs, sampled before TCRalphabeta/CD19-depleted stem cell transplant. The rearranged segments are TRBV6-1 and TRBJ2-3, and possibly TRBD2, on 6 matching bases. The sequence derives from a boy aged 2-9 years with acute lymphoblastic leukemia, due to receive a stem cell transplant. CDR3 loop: CASSFGGRTDTQYF. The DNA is TGTGCCAGCAGCTTCGGGGGACGCACAGATACGCAGTATTTT.